This TCR beta chain was found in a study of T cell responses to AZD1222 COVID-19 vaccine. Findings of the study overall: Seropositive status at baseline applied to only five to seven AZD1222 recipients. Females outnumbered males among donors, who were mostly white British; clonal diversity was possibly underestimated. Researchers report vaccine-associated CD4 TCRs spanning spike, with dominance at 160-218 and 743-854. Nearly half of unique spike-specific TCRs reportedly avoided B.1.351 and B.1.1.7 mutated regions.

TCRdb keeps only in-frame clones here, not all; method: immunoSEQ multiplex PCR. This table has 75,000 to 100,000 clones, around 90% appearing once. Per germline, CDR1 SGHRS and CDR2 YFSETQ. V dropped 4 bases and J dropped 4 bases, with 18 bases sitting between them. The CDR3 consists of 16 residues. Points on this clone: Its cognate antigen is unknown.

The rearrangement joins TRBV5-1 to TRBJ1-3; tentatively, D is TRBD1 (6 bases). The clonotype was recovered from an adult in good health. The material sequenced was peripheral blood, taken on day 0 of AZD1222 vaccination. The CDR3 region has the DNA TGCGCCAGCAGCCCCGGTGGGGGGGGCCTCGGAAACACCATATATTTT. Amino acids: CASSPGGGGLGNTIYF.